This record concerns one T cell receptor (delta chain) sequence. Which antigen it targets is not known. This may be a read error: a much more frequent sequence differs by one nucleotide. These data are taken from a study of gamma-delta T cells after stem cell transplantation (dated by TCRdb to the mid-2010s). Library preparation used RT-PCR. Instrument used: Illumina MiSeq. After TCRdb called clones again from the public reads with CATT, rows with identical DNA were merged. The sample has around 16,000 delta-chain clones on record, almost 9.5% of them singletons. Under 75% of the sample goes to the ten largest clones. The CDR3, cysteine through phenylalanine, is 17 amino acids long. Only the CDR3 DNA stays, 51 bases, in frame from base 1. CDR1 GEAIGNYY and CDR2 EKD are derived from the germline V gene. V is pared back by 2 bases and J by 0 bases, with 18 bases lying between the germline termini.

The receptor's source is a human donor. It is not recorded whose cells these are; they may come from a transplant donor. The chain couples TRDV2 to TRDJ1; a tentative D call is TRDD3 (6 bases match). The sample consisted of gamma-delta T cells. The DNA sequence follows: TGTGCCTGTGACAAACGGGGGGAGGCGCGGTACACCGATAAACTCATCTTT. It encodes CACDKRGEARYTDKLIF.